A single sample gave rise to the 10 T cell receptor beta chains below, sequenced in a study of blood T cell repertoires in COVID-19. The data were produced by immunoSEQ multiplex PCR, yet TCRdb's version contains in-frame clones alone and is incomplete. The sample holds around 260,000 clones, approximately 81% seen once. The sample was peripheral blood. These TCRs come from a man aged 55 to 70 with acute or convalescent COVID-19.

This sequence joins TRBV4-3 and TRBJ1-1; D is undetermined. The CDR3 loop spans 12 amino acids. Germline assignment: CDR1 LGHNA and CDR2 YSLEER. Trimming removed 1 base at V and 10 bases at J, with 10 bases between. For the CDR3, the DNA is TGCGCCAGCAGCCAAGGGACTGGAAGAGCTTTCTTT. Protein sequence: CASSQGTGRAFF.

The chain uses TRBV3-1 (or the pseudogene TRBV3-2) and TRBJ2-4; 10 bases agree with TRBD2. V was clipped by 3 bases and J by 14 bases; unmatched bases: 4. Germline V gives CDR1 LGHDT, CDR2 YNNKEL (reference sequence). The CDR3 has 12 residues. CDR3 sequence (DNA): TGTGCCAGCAGCCAGTCTACTAGCGGGAAGTACTTC. This encodes CASSQSTSGKYF.

The V and J genes are TRBV20-1 and TRBJ2-7, with 7 bases lining up with TRBD1. CDR1 DFQATT and CDR2 SNEGSKA come from the germline V gene (reference sequence). The CDR3 has 14 amino acids. V lost 3 bases, J lost 7 bases, and 12 bases stayed unmatched. This CDR3 is CSASGGQPYGEQYF. The CDR3 region has the DNA TGCAGTGCTAGTGGGGGACAGCCCTACGGGGAGCAGTACTTC.

This chain connects TRBV30 to TRBJ1-2, with D possibly TRBD1 on 5 matching bases. CDR1 and CDR2 from the germline V gene are GTSNPN and SVGIG (reference sequence). This CDR3 region has 12 residues. Between the trimmed V and J ends, which lost 4 bases and 2 bases, there was a span of 8 bases. The CDR3 region has the DNA TGTGCCTGGATCCCAGGGAACTATGGCTACACCTTC. Translated: CAWIPGNYGYTF.

This chain joins TRBV11-2 and TRBJ2-2; D is ambiguous. This CDR3 is built from 14 residues. V was pared by 5 bases and J by 4 bases, with 11 bases between. Germline loops: CDR1 SGHAT, CDR2 FQNNGV. The CDR3 sequence is CASSPRLSTGELFF. CDR3 DNA sequence: TGTGCCAGCAGCCCCCGACTCTCCACCGGGGAGCTGTTTTTT.

The V and J genes are TRBV6-5 and TRBJ1-6; no reliable D call. Germline V lookup: CDR1 MNHEY, CDR2 SVGAGI. Trimming pared 2 bases from V and 8 bases from J, leaving 16 bases between. The CDR3 sequence is 16 residues long. The CDR3: CASSYKDGSGHSPLHF. CDR3 DNA: TGTGCCAGCAGTTACAAGGATGGCAGTGGGCATTCACCCCTCCACTTT.

This chain connects TRBV18 to TRBJ2-3; 14 bases map to TRBD2. After removal of 3 bases from V and 5 bases from J, the junction contained 1 base not matched to a gene. Germline assignment: CDR1 KGHSH and CDR2 LQKENI. The CDR3 length is 15 residues. The CDR3 DNA is TGTGCCAGCTCACCTGGACTAGCGGGAGGAGATACGCAGTATTTT. It specifies CASSPGLAGGDTQYF.

This clone was recorded many times. The chain carries TRBV28 and TRBJ2-7; TRBD1 matches 12 bases. This CDR3 comprises 15 residues. V dropped 4 bases and J dropped 5; count of bases not matched to a gene: 6. Germline CDR1 and CDR2: MDHEN and SYDVKM. CDR3 in DNA: TGTGCCAGCAGTTCGGGTGGGACAGGGGGCCACGAGCAGTACTTC. Its protein product is CASSSGGTGGHEQYF.

This chain links TRBV29-1 with TRBJ2-7, with 7 positions matching TRBD1. CDR1 is SQVTM and CDR2 is ANQGSEA in the germline V gene. V lost 7 bases and J lost 2; bases outside the gene matches: 8. This CDR3 has 13 residues. This chain's CDR3 is CSGGGRGPYEQYF. The CDR3 region has the DNA TGCAGCGGAGGGGGCAGGGGACCCTACGAGCAGTACTTC.

The chain has TRBV27 and TRBJ2-7, with D uncertain. Per the germline V gene, CDR1 is MNHEY and CDR2 is SMNVEV (reference sequence). The V end lost 4 bases, the J end lost 2 bases, and 9 bases lay between the germline ends. CDR3 size: 13 residues. This chain's CDR3 is CASSSQIPYEQYF. DNA of the CDR3: TGTGCCAGCAGTTCCCAGATCCCCTACGAGCAGTACTTC.